This paragraph reports one T cell receptor beta chain. This sample is part of a study of tumor-infiltrating lymphocytes in primary liver carcinoma. In addition to blood RNA drawn from unsorted whole blood, germline DNA was extracted. V gave up 3 bases and J gave up 4 bases, with 12 bases separating them. In germline, CDR1 is SGHRS, CDR2 YFSETQ. The CDR3 sequence is 14 residues long. Reverse transcription of roughly 0.45 ug total RNA with a constant-region primer produced TCR beta cDNA. Modified slightly, ARM-PCR produced TCR beta libraries over three nested multiplex PCR rounds. Two initial PCR rounds of about 10 cycles each paired TRBV1-TRBV30 forward primers with a C-beta reverse primer. MiXCR, applied by TCRdb to the multiplex PCR reads, yields one record per CDR3 protein. The profile shows fewer than 400,000 distinct CDR3 sequences, about 62% of them singletons.

Sequenced sample: peripheral blood. V usage is TRBV5-1 and J usage is TRBJ2-3; D is perhaps TRBD2 (6 bases). The receptor comes from a man in his forties with primary liver carcinoma and hepatitis B virus infection. CDR3 nucleotides: TGCGCCAGCAGCTCGTGGAGGGTTGCAGATACGCAGTATTTT. Residues: CASSSWRVADTQYF. The whole variable domain, filled in from reference TRBV5-1 and TRBJ2-3, reads KAGVTQTPRYLIKTRGQQVTLSCSPISGHRSVSWYQQTPGQGLQFLFEYFSETQRNKGNFPGRFSGRQFSNSRSEMNVSTLELGDSALYLCASSSWRVADTQYFGPGTRLTVL.